This TCR beta chain was identified in a study of T cells after yellow fever vaccination. The authors made TCR cDNA by 5'RACE template switching, adding a universal primer site and UMIs. MiXCR, applied by TCRdb to the 5' RACE reads, yields one record per CDR3 protein. The table shows about 350,000 distinct CDR3 sequences, with about 7.8% occurring only once. The CDR3 spans 17 residues. V was clipped by 3 bases and J by 2 bases, with 17 bases between them. The clonotype originates from a man aged 18-30 years who received the YFV17D yellow fever vaccine. The sample was PBMCs, taken approximately 40 days after the first yellow fever vaccination. V is TRBV12-3 or TRBV12-4 and J is TRBJ2-1; D may be TRBD1 (6 bases). Written as DNA, the CDR3 is TGTGCCAGCAGTTTTAAAGGGGGTATAGGCCCCTACAATGAGCAGTTCTTC. Its translation: CASSFKGGIGPYNEQFF.